The source of this TCR beta chain is a study of T cell responses to AZD1222 COVID-19 vaccine. About the study: Analysis merged second doses at about 4 or about 12 weeks.

This CDR3 region has 15 residues. The V and J ends lost 3 bases and 7 bases respectively, with 18 bases between them. Germline V lookup: CDR1 SQVTM, CDR2 ANQGSEA. The repertoire was sequenced with immunoSEQ multiplex PCR; TCRdb's copy has only in-frame clones and lacks some. Of about 190,000 clones listed, roughly 93% are singletons. Turning to this clone: The antigen is undetermined.

Points from the study as a whole: Among vaccine-associated CD4 TCRs, coverage spanned spike, with dominance at 160-218 and 743-854. Clonal diversity was possibly underestimated, and the donors were mostly white British, with more females.

The origin of this receptor is an adult in good health. The rearrangement links TRBV29-1 to TRBJ1-4; a possible D gene is TRBD1 (6 bases). Sequencing was performed on peripheral blood, taken on day 0 of AZD1222 vaccination. This CDR3 reads CSVEGTGREGEKLFF. DNA of the CDR3: TGCAGCGTTGAGGGAACAGGGAGGGAGGGTGAAAAACTGTTTTTT. The variable domain in full, with the rest retrieved from reference TRBV29-1 and TRBJ1-4, is SAVISQKPSRDICQRGTSLTIQCQVDSQVTMMFWYRQQPGQSLTLIATANQGSEATYESGFVIDKFPISRPNLTFSTLTVSNMSPEDSSIYLCSVEGTGREGEKLFFGSGTQLSVL.